What follows are 21 T cell receptor beta chains derived from one specimen sequenced in a study of control samples from healthy donors and cancer patients. Only in-frame clones appear in the TCRdb table, and some are missing; sequencing was by immunoSEQ multiplex PCR. Of approximately 76,000 clones listed, 80% to 90% are singletons. The specimen was PBMCs. Every receptor here comes from a man in his 60s with head and neck cancer.

The chain employs TRBV29-1 and TRBJ2-1; 9 nucleotides align to TRBD2. V dropped 3 bases and J dropped 2; count of bases not matched to a gene: 2. Germline V lookup: CDR1 SQVTM, CDR2 ANQGSEA. The CDR3 runs to 14 residues. The CDR3 DNA follows: TGCAGCGTTGATGGCGGGAGGGCCTACAATGAGCAGTTCTTC. This codes for CSVDGGRAYNEQFF.

The chain has TRBV19 and TRBJ2-2, with 13 bases identical to TRBD2. From germline, CDR1 is LNHDA and CDR2 SQIVND (reference sequence). The CDR3 totals 17 residues. The J segment lost 5 bases and the V segment lost 5 bases, leaving 8 bases of the junction unmatched. In nucleotides, the CDR3 is TGTGCCAGTAGTGCCCCCGGACTAGCGGGAGAAACCGGGGAGCTGTTTTTT. Protein sequence: CASSAPGLAGETGELFF.

This chain joins TRBV6-5 and TRBJ2-7, with D perhaps matching TRBD2 (6 bases). This CDR3 comprises 14 residues. Trimming shortened V by 7 bases and J by 0 bases, and 13 bases separated the two germline ends. Germline V CDR1 and CDR2: MNHEY, SVGAGI. CDR3 region: CASTEEGISYEQYF. The DNA of the CDR3 is TGTGCCAGCACCGAGGAGGGAATCTCCTACGAGCAGTACTTC.

The chain links TRBV7-9 to TRBJ2-7, with 7 bases aligning to TRBD1. The V and J ends lost 1 base and 3 bases, in that order; junction bases with no gene match: 3. This CDR3 contains 14 residues. Per the germline V gene, CDR1 is SEHNR and CDR2 is FQNEAQ (reference sequence). CDR3 sequence reads: CASSLGQGIYEQYF. The CDR3 DNA follows: TGTGCCAGCAGCTTAGGACAGGGTATCTACGAGCAGTACTTC. Full variable domain (missing parts from reference TRBV7-9 and TRBJ2-7): DTGVSQNPRHKITKRGQNVTFRCDPISEHNRLYWYRQTLGQGPEFLTYFQNEAQLEKSRLLSDRFSAERPKGSFSTLEIQRTEQGDSAMYLCASSLGQGIYEQYFGPGTRLTVT.

This clone was detected once. V usage is TRBV6-5 and J usage is TRBJ1-4; D is unresolved. The V gene's germline CDR1 is MNHEY and CDR2 SVGAGI. Trimming cost V 6 bases and J 0 bases, with 8 bases left between them. There are 14 residues in the CDR3. CDR3 residues: CASRGLATNEKLFF. In nucleotides, the CDR3 is TGTGCCAGCAGGGGGTTGGCAACTAATGAAAAACTGTTTTTT.

The genes are TRBV3-1 (or the pseudogene TRBV3-2) and TRBJ1-2; D gene uncertain. V shed 5 bases and J shed 1 base, with 8 bases lying between them. The CDR3 sequence is 13 residues long. In germline, CDR1 is LGHDT, CDR2 YNNKEL (reference sequence). CDR3 bases: TGTGCCAGCAGCACGGGCTATAACTATGGCTACACCTTC. Amino acid sequence: CASSTGYNYGYTF.

The chain combines TRBV4-2 with TRBJ1-6; a weak D match, TRBD1 (6 bases). Between the trimmed V and J ends, which lost 0 bases and 13 bases, there was a span of 16 bases. The CDR3 length is 15 residues. The germline gives CDR1 LGHNA, CDR2 YNFKEQ. The CDR3 here is CASSQERGGTRPLHF. DNA of the CDR3: TGTGCCAGCAGCCAAGAAAGGGGGGGAACCAGGCCCCTCCACTTT.

The chain recombines TRBV14 with TRBJ2-5, with TRBD2 matching 7 bases. The V and J ends lost 4 bases and 1 base, in that order; junction bases with no gene match: 6. This CDR3 comprises 15 residues. Germline CDR1 is SGHDN and CDR2 is FVKESK. The CDR3: CASSLGLVFQETQYF. For the CDR3, the DNA is TGTGCCAGCAGCCTTGGACTAGTCTTCCAAGAGACCCAGTACTTC.

The CDR3 sequence is CAWTIPTGVWDGYTF. The DNA of the CDR3 is TGTGCCTGGACCATCCCGACAGGGGTTTGGGATGGCTACACCTTC. V is TRBV30 and J is TRBJ1-2; 8 bases match TRBD1. J lost 6 bases, V lost 4 bases, and 13 bases had no gene match. Germline values: CDR1 GTSNPN, CDR2 SVGIG (reference sequence). There are 15 residues in the CDR3.

The chain couples TRBV25-1 to TRBJ1-2; D unclear. The CDR3 extends over 12 amino acids. Trimming stripped 7 bases from V and 0 bases from J, with 6 bases between. Looked up from germline, CDR1 is MGHDK and CDR2 is SYGVNS. In DNA, the CDR3 is TGTGCCAGCACCACAGCTAACTATGGCTACACCTTC. It specifies CASTTANYGYTF.

V usage is TRBV11-1 and J usage is TRBJ2-7; 8 bases are a match to TRBD2. CDR3 length: 16 residues. The junction had 6 bases not matched to a gene; V was cut back by 2 bases and J by 0 bases. CDR1 and CDR2 from the germline V gene are SGHAT and FQDESV (reference sequence). In DNA, the CDR3 is TGTGCCAGCAGCTTAAATCCGGGAGGGAGCTCCTACGAGCAGTACTTC. Protein sequence: CASSLNPGGSSYEQYF. Full variable domain (missing parts from reference TRBV11-1 and TRBJ2-7): EAEVAQSPRYKITEKSQAVAFWCDPISGHATLYWYRQILGQGPELLVQFQDESVVDDSQLPKDRFSAERLKGVDSTLKIQPAELGDSAMYLCASSLNPGGSSYEQYFGPGTRLTVT.

This chain joins TRBV6-5 and TRBJ2-3; D possibly corresponds to TRBD2 (6 bases). Between the trimmed V and J ends, which lost 5 bases and 4 bases, there was a span of 16 bases. CDR3 length: 15 residues. In germline, CDR1 is MNHEY, CDR2 SVGAGI. CDR3 sequence reads: CASSTHGGGADTQYF. The CDR3 DNA is TGTGCCAGCAGTACCCACGGGGGTGGGGCAGATACGCAGTATTTT.

The rearrangement links TRBV29-1 to TRBJ2-3; 8 positions agree with TRBD2. The CDR3 has 14 amino acids. Germline V lookup: CDR1 SQVTM, CDR2 ANQGSEA. J gave up 2 bases and V 6 bases, and 7 bases lay outside the gene matches. The CDR3 bases are TGCAGCGTCGGTAGCGGGAATCCCACAGATACGCAGTATTTT. This gives the protein CSVGSGNPTDTQYF.

V and J are TRBV19 and TRBJ1-4; 7 positions agree with TRBD1. The V gene end was trimmed by 7 bases and the J gene end by 3 bases; junction bases not matched to a gene: 14. The CDR3 spans 17 residues. In germline, CDR1 is LNHDA, CDR2 SQIVND (reference sequence). In DNA, the CDR3 is TGTGCCAGTACCCGGACAGGATCAAAATTAGCTAATGAAAAACTGTTTTTT. It yields the protein CASTRTGSKLANEKLFF.

This clone has a handful of counts. The CDR3 loop is CASSNGYSKETQYF. The CDR3 DNA reads TGTGCCAGCAGCAATGGGTACAGCAAAGAGACCCAGTACTTC. The gene calls are TRBV21-1 and TRBJ2-5; the D call TRBD1 from the table was never checked on the DNA. TRBV21-1 is flagged as a pseudogene. This CDR3 is built from 14 residues.

CDR3 nucleotides: TGCGCCAGCAGGGCGACAGGATCGGACTACAATGAGCAGTTCTTC. Amino acid sequence: CASRATGSDYNEQFF. J is TRBJ2-1 and V is TRBV5-1, with D perhaps TRBD1 (6 bases). Germline V gives CDR1 SGHRS, CDR2 YFSETQ. The length of the CDR3 is 15 residues. V was pared by 5 bases and J by 3 bases, with 15 bases between.

This chain joins TRBV5-1 and TRBJ1-3; D is possibly TRBD1 (6 bases). The CDR3 consists of 14 residues. Trimming removed 8 bases at V and 7 bases at J, with 19 bases between. Germline values: CDR1 SGHRS, CDR2 YFSETQ. The CDR3 nucleotides are TGCGCCAGTCGGGCACAGGGTCCCCTTAACACCATATATTTT. It codes for CASRAQGPLNTIYF.

The chain links TRBV28 to TRBJ2-3; 11 bases map to TRBD1. V dropped 8 bases and J dropped 0; count of bases not matched to a gene: 1. CDR1 and CDR2 from the germline V gene are MDHEN and SYDVKM. This CDR3 spans 14 amino acids. The CDR3 DNA reads as TGTGCCAGCGGGACAGGGGGTAGCACAGATACGCAGTATTTT. It yields the protein CASGTGGSTDTQYF.

This rearrangement joins TRBV10-3 to TRBJ1-6; possibly TRBD1 for D (6 bases). V was clipped by 5 bases and J by 6 bases, with 26 bases between them. The CDR3 is made up of 19 amino acids. Germline CDR1 ENHRY, CDR2 SYGVKD. CDR3 region: CAISHSLGGRVNSNSPLHF. CDR3 in DNA: TGTGCCATCAGTCATTCCCTTGGGGGCCGGGTGAACTCTAATTCACCCCTCCACTTT.

The rearrangement joins TRBV11-1 to TRBJ2-1; D is uncertain. Between the trimmed V and J ends, which lost 2 bases and 11 bases, there was a span of 16 bases. CDR3 size: 14 residues. In germline, CDR1 is SGHAT, CDR2 FQDESV (reference sequence). This chain's CDR3 is CASSLSRALSKQFF. CDR3 bases: TGTGCCAGCAGCTTAAGTAGGGCCCTCAGCAAGCAGTTCTTC. Full variable domain (remainder filled in from reference TRBV11-1 and TRBJ2-1): EAEVAQSPRYKITEKSQAVAFWCDPISGHATLYWYRQILGQGPELLVQFQDESVVDDSQLPKDRFSAERLKGVDSTLKIQPAELGDSAMYLCASSLSRALSKQFFGPGTRLTVL.

V is TRBV7-2 and J is TRBJ1-5; the D gene is possibly TRBD1 (5 bases). V lost 2 bases and J lost 0, with 14 bases in between. Germline-derived CDR1 and CDR2 are SGHTA and FQGNSA. CDR3 size: 17 residues. The CDR3 nucleotides are TGTGCCAGCAGCTTATGGGGGGGAGGGAATAGCAATCAGCCCCAGCATTTT. Protein product: CASSLWGGGNSNQPQHF.